This TCR beta chain was documented in a study of blood T cell repertoires in COVID-19. In the study overall: Nucleic acid was either cDNA or gDNA, and it came from T cells, B-cell-depleted T cells, or PBMCs.

TCRdb's table, derived via immunoSEQ multiplex PCR, lists solely in-frame clones and lacks some. The repertoire has about 180,000 clones, about 85% of them found once; the top ten carry 6.5% to 7.5%. The CDR3 runs to 12 residues. V was clipped by 10 bases and J by 5 bases, with 14 bases between them. Germline lookup yields CDR1 SNHLY and CDR2 FYNNEI. V usage is TRBV2 and J usage is TRBJ1-2; maybe TRBD1 (5 bases). Material for sequencing was peripheral blood. The source of this sequence is a man older than 75 with COVID-19, enrolled during active disease. CDR3 residues: CATRGREYGYTF. CDR3 nucleotide sequence: TGTGCCACTAGGGGCAGGGAATATGGCTACACCTTC.